The T cell receptor beta chain described here comes from a study of chemoradiotherapy in HPV16-positive cancers. Study-level results: The functional HPV-specific definition rests on just a couple of HPV16-positive patients. HPV-responsive T-cell expansion during chemoradiotherapy was linked to improved recurrence-free survival in HPV16-positive patients. Candidate HPV-specific clones and E7-related TCR motifs grew in tumor during treatment.

About this clone: Its antigen is not known.

Over chemoradiotherapy, repertoires were sampled more than once. Repertoires were generated with immunoSEQ multiplex PCR, while TCRdb's copy carries only in-frame clones and drops some. The table lists tens of thousands of clones, about four fifths of them singletons, with around 5.1% in the top ten. Trimming stripped 2 bases from V and 4 bases from J, with 4 bases between. The germline V gene encodes CDR1 DFQATT and CDR2 SNEGSKA (reference sequence). This CDR3 is built from 11 residues. V usage is TRBV20-1 and J usage is TRBJ2-3; no reliable D call. This TCR was recovered from a human donor with HPV-associated anogenital cancer. Sequences were derived from blood, sampled from a patient who underwent chemoradiotherapy. DNA of the CDR3: TGCAGTGCTAGAAAGGCAGATACGCAGTATTTT. It codes for CSARKADTQYF.